The entry that follows covers one T cell receptor (beta chain) sequence. What it binds is unknown. There were no patients who had received any treatment before thyroid surgery. The source of the sample is a study of metastatic and nonmetastatic thyroid tumors. Study-level background: Peripheral blood and tumor or nodule samples from malignant and benign thyroid patients were compared.

Whole-study findings and limits: The reported finding was significantly higher TCR beta diversity in malignant thyroid tumors relative to benign nodules, in blood and tumor.

Using MiXCR, TCRdb re-called clones from the PCR reads. The sample contains 39,000 or so clones, 40% to 55% of which appear only once. The CDR3 runs 11 residues. Germline-derived CDR1 and CDR2 are SQVTM and ANQGSEA. Trimming took off 4 bases at V and 3 bases at J, with 6 bases between the two ends. This chain connects TRBV29-1 to TRBJ1-1; D is uncertain. Specimen: tumor tissue. The source is a male donor with papillary thyroid cancer or a benign thyroid nodule (not recorded which). Some clones in this sample may be carry-over from other donors' samples. The CDR3 loop is CSVGGYTEAFF. CDR3 nucleotide sequence: TGCAGCGTTGGAGGTTACACTGAAGCTTTCTTT.